This is a list of T cell receptor beta chains from one sample in a study of blood T cell repertoires in COVID-19. TCRdb's copy holds only in-frame clones and misses some; the assay was immunoSEQ multiplex PCR. This repertoire shows roughly 250,000 clones, under 95% found once; its top ten account for 1.9%. The sequenced sample was PBMCs or T cells enriched from blood (not recorded which). Receptors were obtained from a woman between 18 and 29 years old who had recovered from COVID-19. Both conserved end residues are part of each CDR3. Each record gives: D gene, J gene, clone size, V gene, CDR3 DNA, CDR3 protein. D genes are given only for firm matches. Only some rows state a clone size, as once, few, many or a class for expanded clones.

d_gene: TRBD1
j_gene: TRBJ1-2
abundance: .
v_gene: TRBV6-5
CDR3nt: TGTGCCAGCAGCCAAGGGACAGCCTATGGCTACACCTTC
CDR3aa: CASSQGTAYGYTF

d_gene: .
j_gene: TRBJ1-5
abundance: .
v_gene: TRBV24-1
CDR3nt: TGTGCCACCAGAGGAGGTTCGGGTCAGCCCCAGCATTTT
CDR3aa: CATRGGSGQPQHF

d_gene: TRBD1
j_gene: TRBJ2-7
abundance: .
v_gene: TRBV7-9
CDR3nt: TGTGCCAGCAGACGCTCCCGGGACAGGGGTTACGAGCAGTACTTC
CDR3aa: CASRRSRDRGYEQYF

d_gene: .
j_gene: TRBJ2-2
abundance: once
v_gene: TRBV13
CDR3nt: TGTGCCAGCAGCCCCGAAGGGTCTAGCGACCACACCGGGGAGCTGTTTTTT
CDR3aa: CASSPEGSSDHTGELFF

d_gene: TRBD2
j_gene: TRBJ2-3
abundance: .
v_gene: TRBV6-6
CDR3nt: TGTGCCAGCCGTCGAAGCATTGGGTATCGGGGGGATGAGCAGTATTTT
CDR3aa: CASRRSIGYRGDEQYF

d_gene: TRBD1
j_gene: TRBJ2-1
abundance: .
v_gene: TRBV18
CDR3nt: TGTGCCAGCTCCCGGACAGGGGGCTCCTACAATGAGCAGTTCTTC
CDR3aa: CASSRTGGSYNEQFF

d_gene: .
j_gene: TRBJ2-2
abundance: .
v_gene: TRBV6-1
CDR3nt: TGTGCCAGCAGTGAAAGTGGGAGGACCGCGAACACCGGGGAGCTGTTTTTT
CDR3aa: CASSESGRTANTGELFF

d_gene: .
j_gene: TRBJ1-2
abundance: .
v_gene: TRBV24-1
CDR3nt: TGTGCCACCAGTGATTGTATCAGGTGGGAGAGGTACTATGGCTACACCTTC
CDR3aa: CATSDCIRWERYYGYTF

d_gene: TRBD2
j_gene: TRBJ2-7
abundance: .
v_gene: TRBV7-9
CDR3nt: TGTGCCAGCAGCACATCTGGGCGGGAGATCTTACACGAGCAGTACTTC
CDR3aa: CASSTSGREILHEQYF

d_gene: .
j_gene: TRBJ1-3
abundance: .
v_gene: TRBV19
CDR3nt: TGTGCCAGTAGCAGGGGTGGTGGGAACACCATATATTTT
CDR3aa: CASSRGGGNTIYF

d_gene: .
j_gene: TRBJ1-3
abundance: .
v_gene: TRBV9
CDR3nt: TGTGCCAGCAGCCCGGGGACTGAGGTGAACACCATATATTTT
CDR3aa: CASSPGTEVNTIYF

d_gene: .
j_gene: TRBJ1-1
abundance: .
v_gene: TRBV11-2
CDR3nt: TGTGCCAGCGCCCTATTAAGGGGCTCAGGGTCCGTGGCTGAAGCTTTCTTT
CDR3aa: CASALLRGSGSVAEAFF

d_gene: TRBD1
j_gene: TRBJ2-7
abundance: .
v_gene: TRBV28
CDR3nt: TGTGCCAGCAGGGGACAGGGGGGGGCCTACGAGCAGTACTTC
CDR3aa: CASRGQGGAYEQYF

d_gene: .
j_gene: TRBJ2-1
abundance: .
v_gene: TRBV3-1/TRBV3-2
CDR3nt: TGTGCCAGCAGCCAAGGTCTGCGGTTGAGCTCCTACAATGAGCAGTTCTTC
CDR3aa: CASSQGLRLSSYNEQFF

d_gene: TRBD1
j_gene: TRBJ1-2
abundance: once
v_gene: TRBV29-1
CDR3nt: TGCAGCGTCTACCGATGGGACAGGGAGGATGGCTACACCTTC
CDR3aa: CSVYRWDREDGYTF

d_gene: .
j_gene: TRBJ2-3
abundance: once
v_gene: TRBV7-9
CDR3nt: TGTGCCAGCAGCGCCACAGGATTTCTGCGCACAGATACGCAGTATTTT
CDR3aa: CASSATGFLRTDTQYF

d_gene: TRBD1
j_gene: TRBJ1-1
abundance: .
v_gene: TRBV14
CDR3nt: TGTGCCAGCAAAGGGACAGGGGGGGACACTGAAGCTTTCTTT
CDR3aa: CASKGTGGDTEAFF

d_gene: TRBD2
j_gene: TRBJ2-5
abundance: .
v_gene: TRBV18
CDR3nt: TGTGCCAGCTCACGCCTCTCTGCGAGCGGGGGCGAGACCCAGTACTTC
CDR3aa: CASSRLSASGGETQYF

d_gene: TRBD1
j_gene: TRBJ1-2
abundance: .
v_gene: TRBV12-3/TRBV12-4
CDR3nt: TGTGCCAGCAGGGCCGGGACAGAGTATGGCTACACCTTC
CDR3aa: CASRAGTEYGYTF

d_gene: TRBD1
j_gene: TRBJ1-1
abundance: .
v_gene: TRBV13
CDR3nt: TGTGCCAGCAGCCTAGAGAGGGACAGTGCAGCTTTCTTT
CDR3aa: CASSLERDSAAFF

d_gene: TRBD2
j_gene: TRBJ2-1
abundance: .
v_gene: TRBV11-2
CDR3nt: TGTGCCAGCAGCTTAGTTGTGGCTAGCGGGGGCGAGGAGCAGTTCTTC
CDR3aa: CASSLVVASGGEEQFF

d_gene: TRBD2
j_gene: TRBJ2-1
abundance: .
v_gene: TRBV28
CDR3nt: TGTGCCAGCAGCCCCATAGCGGGAGTTTCTTATGAGCAGTTCTTC
CDR3aa: CASSPIAGVSYEQFF

d_gene: TRBD1
j_gene: TRBJ2-7
abundance: .
v_gene: TRBV28
CDR3nt: TGTGCCAGCAGTTTAACCACAGGGGTTCGGTCTCGGGAGCAGTACTTC
CDR3aa: CASSLTTGVRSREQYF

d_gene: .
j_gene: TRBJ2-1
abundance: .
v_gene: TRBV29-1
CDR3nt: TGCAGCCACACCGCCTACAATGAGCAGTTCTTC
CDR3aa: CSHTAYNEQFF

d_gene: .
j_gene: TRBJ2-5
abundance: .
v_gene: TRBV5-6
CDR3nt: TGTGCCAGCAGCTCTGACCGGGGATTGGGGACCCAGTACTTC
CDR3aa: CASSSDRGLGTQYF

d_gene: .
j_gene: TRBJ1-2
abundance: .
v_gene: TRBV20-1
CDR3nt: TGCAGTGCTAGTACGGGGAGCAGAGCTAACTATGGCTACACCTTC
CDR3aa: CSASTGSRANYGYTF

d_gene: TRBD2
j_gene: TRBJ2-3
abundance: .
v_gene: TRBV20-1
CDR3nt: TGCAGTGCTAGTTCTGCGGGGGGTAGCACAGATACGCAGTATTTT
CDR3aa: CSASSAGGSTDTQYF

d_gene: TRBD1
j_gene: TRBJ2-1
abundance: .
v_gene: TRBV5-8
CDR3nt: TGTGCCAGCAGCTTGGGACAGGGGAGCAATGAGCAGTTCTTC
CDR3aa: CASSLGQGSNEQFF

d_gene: TRBD1
j_gene: TRBJ1-1
abundance: .
v_gene: TRBV7-8
CDR3nt: TGTGCCAGCAGTTATATCCGCCCGGGACAGGGAAGTGGCACTGAAGCTTTCTTT
CDR3aa: CASSYIRPGQGSGTEAFF

d_gene: TRBD2
j_gene: TRBJ2-4
abundance: .
v_gene: TRBV28
CDR3nt: TGTGCCAGCAGTTCCCCCGAACTAGCGGTCAAAAACATTCAGTACTTC
CDR3aa: CASSSPELAVKNIQYF

d_gene: .
j_gene: TRBJ1-3
abundance: .
v_gene: TRBV27
CDR3nt: TGTGCCAGCAGCCTAGACGGAAGCTCTGGAAACACCATATATTTT
CDR3aa: CASSLDGSSGNTIYF

d_gene: .
j_gene: TRBJ2-4
abundance: .
v_gene: TRBV5-1
CDR3nt: TGCGCCAGCAGCTTGGGAGCGGGCATAGCCAAAAACATTCAGTACTTC
CDR3aa: CASSLGAGIAKNIQYF

d_gene: TRBD1
j_gene: TRBJ1-2
abundance: .
v_gene: TRBV19
CDR3nt: TGTGCCAGTAGTATTGTAGGGGGCGACCCTAACTATGGCTACACCTTC
CDR3aa: CASSIVGGDPNYGYTF

d_gene: TRBD1
j_gene: TRBJ1-5
abundance: .
v_gene: TRBV5-4
CDR3nt: TGTGCCAGCAGCTCGGACAGGGGGAGAAATCAGCCCCAGCATTTT
CDR3aa: CASSSDRGRNQPQHF

d_gene: .
j_gene: TRBJ1-1
abundance: .
v_gene: TRBV10-1
CDR3nt: TGCGCCAGCAGTGATATAGCCAGGGAAATGGTCACTGAAGCTTTCTTT
CDR3aa: CASSDIAREMVTEAFF

d_gene: .
j_gene: TRBJ1-1
abundance: once
v_gene: TRBV6-2/TRBV6-3
CDR3nt: TGTGCCAGCAGTAGACAGCCGAACACTGAAGCTTTCTTT
CDR3aa: CASSRQPNTEAFF

d_gene: TRBD1
j_gene: TRBJ1-1
abundance: once
v_gene: TRBV15
CDR3nt: TGTGCCACCAGCTGGACAGGGGGCACTGAAGCTTTCTTT
CDR3aa: CATSWTGGTEAFF

d_gene: .
j_gene: TRBJ1-4
abundance: .
v_gene: TRBV4-1
CDR3nt: TGCGCCAGCAGCCAAGTCGGAGTAGCAATGGAAAAACTGTTTTTT
CDR3aa: CASSQVGVAMEKLFF

d_gene: .
j_gene: TRBJ2-7
abundance: .
v_gene: TRBV4-2
CDR3nt: TGTGCCAGCAGCCAAGATCGCGGCTACGAGCAGTACTTC
CDR3aa: CASSQDRGYEQYF

d_gene: TRBD1
j_gene: TRBJ2-7
abundance: once
v_gene: TRBV7-6
CDR3nt: TGTGCCAGCAGCTTAGGGAATTGGGACAGCTACGAGCAGTACTTC
CDR3aa: CASSLGNWDSYEQYF

d_gene: .
j_gene: TRBJ1-1
abundance: .
v_gene: TRBV28
CDR3nt: TGTGCCAGCAGTCTTACTCCCCGGACTAATCAGGTCGTGGGCACTGAAGCTTTCTTT
CDR3aa: CASSLTPRTNQVVGTEAFF

d_gene: TRBD1
j_gene: TRBJ2-5
abundance: once
v_gene: TRBV28
CDR3nt: TGTGCCAGCAGTTTATTGAGACAGGGAGAGACCCAGTACTTC
CDR3aa: CASSLLRQGETQYF

d_gene: .
j_gene: TRBJ1-3
abundance: .
v_gene: TRBV10-2
CDR3nt: TGCGCCAGCAGTGAGCCACCGGGGGGCTCTGGAAACACCATATATTTT
CDR3aa: CASSEPPGGSGNTIYF

d_gene: TRBD2
j_gene: TRBJ2-1
abundance: .
v_gene: TRBV5-1
CDR3nt: TGCGCCAGCAGCTACGCAGCGGGAGTTGACAATGAGCAGTTCTTC
CDR3aa: CASSYAAGVDNEQFF

d_gene: .
j_gene: TRBJ2-5
abundance: .
v_gene: TRBV28
CDR3nt: TGTGCCAGCAGTTTATCCTTTAGAGAGACCCAGTACTTC
CDR3aa: CASSLSFRETQYF

d_gene: TRBD1
j_gene: TRBJ1-5
abundance: .
v_gene: TRBV4-2
CDR3nt: TGTGCCAGCAGCCAAGAGGCAGGGGGCAGCAATCAGCCCCAGCATTTT
CDR3aa: CASSQEAGGSNQPQHF

d_gene: .
j_gene: TRBJ1-1
abundance: .
v_gene: TRBV7-2
CDR3nt: TGTGCCAGCAGCTTTAGCGGGCAGTTACCGGACGCTTTCTTT
CDR3aa: CASSFSGQLPDAFF

d_gene: .
j_gene: TRBJ1-2
abundance: .
v_gene: TRBV18
CDR3nt: TGTGCCAGCTCACCAAAGAACAGGGAGAATGGCTACACCTTC
CDR3aa: CASSPKNRENGYTF

d_gene: .
j_gene: TRBJ2-2
abundance: .
v_gene: TRBV11-1
CDR3nt: TGTGCCAGCAGCTTACTACAGGGACGGGAGCTGTTTTTT
CDR3aa: CASSLLQGRELFF

d_gene: TRBD2
j_gene: TRBJ2-5
abundance: .
v_gene: TRBV11-3
CDR3nt: TGTGCCAGCAGCTTAGGGAGTTCTGCGGGGGGGCCCATAGAGACCCAGTACTTC
CDR3aa: CASSLGSSAGGPIETQYF